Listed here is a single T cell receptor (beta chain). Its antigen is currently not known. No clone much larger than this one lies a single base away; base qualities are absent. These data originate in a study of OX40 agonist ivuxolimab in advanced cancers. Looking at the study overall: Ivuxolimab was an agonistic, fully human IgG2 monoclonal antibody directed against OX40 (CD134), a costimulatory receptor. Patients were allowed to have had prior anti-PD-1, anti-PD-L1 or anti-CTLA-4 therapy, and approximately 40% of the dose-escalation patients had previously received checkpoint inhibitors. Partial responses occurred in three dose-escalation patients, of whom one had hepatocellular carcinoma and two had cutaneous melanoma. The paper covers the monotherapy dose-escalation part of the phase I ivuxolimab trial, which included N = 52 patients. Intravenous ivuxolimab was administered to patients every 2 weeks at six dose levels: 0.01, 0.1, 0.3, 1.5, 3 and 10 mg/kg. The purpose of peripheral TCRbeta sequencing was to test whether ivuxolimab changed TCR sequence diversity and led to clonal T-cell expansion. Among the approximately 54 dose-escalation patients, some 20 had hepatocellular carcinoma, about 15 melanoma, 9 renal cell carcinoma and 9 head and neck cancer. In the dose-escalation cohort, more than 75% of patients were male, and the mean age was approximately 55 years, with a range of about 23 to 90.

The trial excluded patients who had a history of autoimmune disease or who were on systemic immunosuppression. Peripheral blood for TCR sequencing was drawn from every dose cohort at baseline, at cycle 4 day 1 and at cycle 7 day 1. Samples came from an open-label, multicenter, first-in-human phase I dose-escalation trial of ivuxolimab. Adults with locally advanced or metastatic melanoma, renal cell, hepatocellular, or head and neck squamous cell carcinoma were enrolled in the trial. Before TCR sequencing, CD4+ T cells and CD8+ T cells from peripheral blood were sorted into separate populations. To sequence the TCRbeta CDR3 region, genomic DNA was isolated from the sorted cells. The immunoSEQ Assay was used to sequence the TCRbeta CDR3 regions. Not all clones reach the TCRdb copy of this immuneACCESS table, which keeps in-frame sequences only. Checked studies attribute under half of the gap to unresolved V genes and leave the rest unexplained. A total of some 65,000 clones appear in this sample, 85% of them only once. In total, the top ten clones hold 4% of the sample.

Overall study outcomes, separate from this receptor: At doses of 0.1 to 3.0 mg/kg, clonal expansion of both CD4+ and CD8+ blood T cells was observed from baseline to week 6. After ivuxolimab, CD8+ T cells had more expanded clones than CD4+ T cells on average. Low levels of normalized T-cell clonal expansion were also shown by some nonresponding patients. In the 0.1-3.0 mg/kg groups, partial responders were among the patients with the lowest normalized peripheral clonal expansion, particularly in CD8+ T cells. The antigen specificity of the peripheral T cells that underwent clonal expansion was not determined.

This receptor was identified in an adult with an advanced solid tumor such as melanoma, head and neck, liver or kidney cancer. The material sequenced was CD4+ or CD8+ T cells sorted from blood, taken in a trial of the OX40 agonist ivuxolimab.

The CDR3 region has the sequence CASSYEGGNSPLHF. DNA sequence: TGTGCCAGCAGTTACGAAGGGGGTAATTCACCCCTCCACTTT. The receptor chain draws on TRBV6-5 and TRBJ1-6; 6 matching bases give a weak D call of TRBD1. The germline V gene gives CDR1 as MNHEY and CDR2 as SVGAGI. From cysteine to phenylalanine, the CDR3 is 14 amino acids long. Only the CDR3 region is kept as DNA, spanning 42 bases read in frame from base 1. Trimming at the junction amounts to 2 bases on V and 6 bases on J, and the germline ends lie 8 bases apart.